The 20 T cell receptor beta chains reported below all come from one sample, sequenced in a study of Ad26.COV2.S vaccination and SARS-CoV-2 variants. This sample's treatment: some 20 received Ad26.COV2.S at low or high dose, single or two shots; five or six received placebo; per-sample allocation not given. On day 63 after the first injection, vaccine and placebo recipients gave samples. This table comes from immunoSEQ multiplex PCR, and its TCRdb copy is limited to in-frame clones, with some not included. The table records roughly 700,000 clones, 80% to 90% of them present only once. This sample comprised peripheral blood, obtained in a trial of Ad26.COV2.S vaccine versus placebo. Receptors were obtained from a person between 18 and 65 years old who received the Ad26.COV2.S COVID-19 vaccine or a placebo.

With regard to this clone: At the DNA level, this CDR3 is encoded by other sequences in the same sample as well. The CDR3 nucleotides are TGTGCCAGCAGCCGCGCAGATACGCAGTATTTT. Its translation is CASSRADTQYF. The chain employs TRBV12-3 or TRBV12-4 and TRBJ2-3; D ambiguous. The CDR3 covers 11 residues. The V end was cut by 6 bases, the J end by 4 bases, with 5 bases between.

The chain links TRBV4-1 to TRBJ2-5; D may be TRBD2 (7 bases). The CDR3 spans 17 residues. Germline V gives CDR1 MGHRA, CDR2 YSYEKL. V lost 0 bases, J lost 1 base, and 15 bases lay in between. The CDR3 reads CASSQDRGGGLQETQYF. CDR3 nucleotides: TGCGCCAGCAGCCAAGATAGGGGGGGAGGGCTCCAAGAGACCCAGTACTTC.

The CDR3, as DNA: TGCGCCAGCAGCTTGGTAACAGGTCTTTCCTACGAGCAGTACTTC. Amino acid sequence: CASSLVTGLSYEQYF. V is TRBV5-1 and J is TRBJ2-7; TRBD1 is a possible D gene (5 bases). Germline CDR1 is SGHRS and CDR2 is YFSETQ. The length of the CDR3 is 15 residues. V lost 0 bases and J lost 1, with 11 bases in between. Variable domain in full (rest from reference TRBV5-1 and TRBJ2-7): KAGVTQTPRYLIKTRGQQVTLSCSPISGHRSVSWYQQTPGQGLQFLFEYFSETQRNKGNFPGRFSGRQFSNSRSEMNVSTLELGDSALYLCASSLVTGLSYEQYFGPGTRLTVT.

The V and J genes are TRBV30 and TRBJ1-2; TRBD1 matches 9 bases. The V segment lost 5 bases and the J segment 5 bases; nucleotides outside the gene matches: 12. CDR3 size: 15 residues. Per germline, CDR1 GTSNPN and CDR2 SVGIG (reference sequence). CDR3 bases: TGTGCCTGGTGGGCCCGGACAGGGGATGAATATGGCTACACCTTC. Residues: CAWWARTGDEYGYTF. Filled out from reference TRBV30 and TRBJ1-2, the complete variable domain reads SQTIHQWPATLVQPVGSPLSLECTVEGTSNPNLYWYRQAAGRGLQLLFYSVGIGQISSEVPQNLSASRPQDRQFILSSKKLLLSDSGFYLCAWWARTGDEYGYTFGSGTRLTVV.

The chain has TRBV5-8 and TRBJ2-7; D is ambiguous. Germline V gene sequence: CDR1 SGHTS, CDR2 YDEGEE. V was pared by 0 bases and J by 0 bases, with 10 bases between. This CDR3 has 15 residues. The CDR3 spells CASSLVGLSSYEQYF. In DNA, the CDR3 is TGTGCCAGCAGCTTGGTCGGGCTAAGCTCCTACGAGCAGTACTTC.

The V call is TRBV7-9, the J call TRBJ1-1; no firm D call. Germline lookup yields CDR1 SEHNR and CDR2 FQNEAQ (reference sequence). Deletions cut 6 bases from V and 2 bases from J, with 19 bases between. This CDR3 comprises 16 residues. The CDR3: CASRPMIRQINTEAFF. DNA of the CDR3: TGTGCCAGCAGGCCGATGATCAGGCAGATCAACACTGAAGCTTTCTTT.

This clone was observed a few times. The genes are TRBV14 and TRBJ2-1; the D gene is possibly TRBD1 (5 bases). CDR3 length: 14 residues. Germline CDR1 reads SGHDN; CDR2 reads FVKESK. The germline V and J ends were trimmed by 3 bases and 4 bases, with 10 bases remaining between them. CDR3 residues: CASSHGQGYNEQFF. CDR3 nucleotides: TGTGCCAGCAGCCATGGGCAGGGTTACAATGAGCAGTTCTTC.

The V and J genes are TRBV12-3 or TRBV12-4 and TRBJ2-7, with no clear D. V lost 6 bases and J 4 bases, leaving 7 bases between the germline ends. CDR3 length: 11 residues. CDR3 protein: CASSRRYEQYF. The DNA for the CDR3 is TGTGCCAGCAGCCGGCGGTACGAGCAGTACTTC.

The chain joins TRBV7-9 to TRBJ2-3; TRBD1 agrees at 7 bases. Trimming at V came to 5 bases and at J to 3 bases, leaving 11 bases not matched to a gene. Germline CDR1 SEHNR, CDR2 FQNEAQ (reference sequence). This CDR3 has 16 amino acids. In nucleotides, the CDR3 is TGTGCCAGCAGCCTATCGCTAGGGGGCTCGACAGATACGCAGTATTTT. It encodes CASSLSLGGSTDTQYF.

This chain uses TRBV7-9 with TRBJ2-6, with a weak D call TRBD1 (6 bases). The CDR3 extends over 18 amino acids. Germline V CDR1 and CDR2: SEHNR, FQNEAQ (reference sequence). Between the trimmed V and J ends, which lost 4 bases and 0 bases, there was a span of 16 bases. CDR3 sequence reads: CASSWKQGTISGANVLTF. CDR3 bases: TGTGCCAGCAGCTGGAAACAGGGAACAATCTCTGGGGCCAACGTCCTGACTTTC.

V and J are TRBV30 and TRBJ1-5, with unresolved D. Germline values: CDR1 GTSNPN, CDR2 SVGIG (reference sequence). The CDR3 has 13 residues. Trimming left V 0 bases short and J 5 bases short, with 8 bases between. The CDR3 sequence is CAWSVLPDQPQHF. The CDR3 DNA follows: TGTGCCTGGAGTGTACTCCCTGATCAGCCCCAGCATTTT.

CDR3 loop: CASGHGTGSDTQYF. CDR3 nucleotides: TGTGCTAGTGGTCACGGGACAGGGTCAGATACGCAGTATTTT. The chain has TRBV12-5 and TRBJ2-3; 9 nucleotides line up with TRBD1. Germline CDR1 reads LGHNT; CDR2 reads FRNRAP. This CDR3 has 14 amino acids. J gave up 4 bases and V 5 bases, and 4 bases lay outside the gene matches.

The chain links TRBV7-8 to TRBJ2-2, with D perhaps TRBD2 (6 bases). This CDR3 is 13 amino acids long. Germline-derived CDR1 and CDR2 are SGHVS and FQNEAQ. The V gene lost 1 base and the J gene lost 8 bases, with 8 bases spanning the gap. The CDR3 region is CASSLVAGGELFF. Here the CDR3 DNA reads TGTGCCAGCAGCTTAGTCGCGGGGGGGGAGCTGTTTTTT.

The DNA for the CDR3 is TGTGCCAGCAGCGTAGAAGGCCGGTCGTTGGACGAGCAGTACTTC. Its translation: CASSVEGRSLDEQYF. This chain joins TRBV9 and TRBJ2-7; D remains ambiguous. Trimming removed 0 bases from V and 5 bases from J, with 15 bases in between. The germline V gene encodes CDR1 SGDLS and CDR2 YYNGEE. This CDR3 comprises 15 residues.

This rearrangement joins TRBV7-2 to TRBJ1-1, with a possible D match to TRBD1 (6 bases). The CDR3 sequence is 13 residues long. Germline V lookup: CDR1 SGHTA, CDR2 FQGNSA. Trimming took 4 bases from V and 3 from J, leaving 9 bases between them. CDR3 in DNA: TGTGCCAGCAGCTCACAGGGTTACACTGAAGCTTTCTTT. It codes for CASSSQGYTEAFF.

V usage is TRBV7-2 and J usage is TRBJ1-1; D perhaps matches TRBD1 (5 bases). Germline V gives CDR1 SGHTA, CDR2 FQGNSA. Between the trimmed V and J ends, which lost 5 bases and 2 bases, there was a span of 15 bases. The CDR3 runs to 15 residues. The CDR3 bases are TGTGCCAGCAGCCCGCGAAGGGGCGATAACACTGAAGCTTTCTTT. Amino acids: CASSPRRGDNTEAFF. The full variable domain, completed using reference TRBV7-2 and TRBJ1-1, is GAGVSQSPSNKVTEKGKDVELRCDPISGHTALYWYRQSLGQGLEFLIYFQGNSAPDKSGLPSDRFSAERTGGSVSTLTIQRTQQEDSAVYLCASSPRRGDNTEAFFGQGTRLTVV.

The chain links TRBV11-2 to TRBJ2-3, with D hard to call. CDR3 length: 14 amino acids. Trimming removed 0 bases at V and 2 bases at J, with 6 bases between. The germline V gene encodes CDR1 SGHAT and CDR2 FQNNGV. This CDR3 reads CASSLDPSTDTQYF. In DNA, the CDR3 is TGTGCCAGCAGCTTAGACCCATCCACAGATACGCAGTATTTT.

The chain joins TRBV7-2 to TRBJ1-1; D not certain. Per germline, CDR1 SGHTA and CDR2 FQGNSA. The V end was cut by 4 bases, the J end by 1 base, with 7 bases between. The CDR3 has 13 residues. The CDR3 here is CASSWVGNTEAFF. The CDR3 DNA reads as TGTGCCAGCAGCTGGGTCGGGAACACTGAAGCTTTCTTT. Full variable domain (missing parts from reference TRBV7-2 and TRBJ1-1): GAGVSQSPSNKVTEKGKDVELRCDPISGHTALYWYRQSLGQGLEFLIYFQGNSAPDKSGLPSDRFSAERTGGSVSTLTIQRTQQEDSAVYLCASSWVGNTEAFFGQGTRLTVV.

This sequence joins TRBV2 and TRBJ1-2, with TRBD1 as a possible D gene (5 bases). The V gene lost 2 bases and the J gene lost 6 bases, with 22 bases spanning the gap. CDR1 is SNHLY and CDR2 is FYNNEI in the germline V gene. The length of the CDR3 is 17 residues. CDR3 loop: CASSEQGPVSGGDGYTF. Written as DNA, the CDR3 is TGTGCCAGCAGTGAACAGGGACCGGTTTCCGGCGGGGATGGCTACACCTTC.

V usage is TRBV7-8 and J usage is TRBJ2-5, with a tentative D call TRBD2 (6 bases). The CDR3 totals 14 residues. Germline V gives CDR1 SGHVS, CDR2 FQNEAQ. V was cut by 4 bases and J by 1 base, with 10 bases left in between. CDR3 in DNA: TGTGCCAGCAGCTCGCGGGGATTCCAAGAGACCCAGTACTTC. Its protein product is CASSSRGFQETQYF.